Listed here are 28 T cell receptor beta chains from one sample, sequenced in a study of blood T cell repertoires in COVID-19. Sequenced by immunoSEQ multiplex PCR; TCRdb stores in-frame clones only, minus some. The table lists tens of thousands of clones, approximately 90% of them singletons. Sequencing used peripheral blood. The receptors shown here come from a woman older than 75 with acute or convalescent COVID-19.

Only one count was recorded for this clone. The chain is built from TRBV7-9 and TRBJ1-4; maybe TRBD1 (5 bases). The CDR3 totals 13 residues. V lost 2 bases to trimming and J lost 11 bases, with 12 bases between them. The germline gives CDR1 SEHNR, CDR2 FQNEAQ (reference sequence). CDR3 coding DNA: TGTGCCAGCAGCTTATCCGGGGGTGAGAAACTGTTTTTT. It translates to CASSLSGGEKLFF. Full variable domain (remainder filled in from reference TRBV7-9 and TRBJ1-4): DTGVSQNPRHKITKRGQNVTFRCDPISEHNRLYWYRQTLGQGPEFLTYFQNEAQLEKSRLLSDRFSAERPKGSFSTLEIQRTEQGDSAMYLCASSLSGGEKLFFGSGTQLSVL.

This clone appeared once. The chain uses TRBV20-1 and TRBJ1-2; 7 bases match TRBD1. Germline lookup yields CDR1 DFQATT and CDR2 SNEGSKA (reference sequence). V trimming: 3 bases; J trimming: 6 bases; junction bases outside the gene matches: 13. The CDR3 sequence is 15 residues long. The CDR3 DNA follows: TGCAGTGCTAGTACTAGTCAGGGGGTAGCGGATGGCTACACCTTC. It yields the protein CSASTSQGVADGYTF.

J is TRBJ1-1 and V is TRBV2, with D tentatively TRBD1 (5 bases). Germline-derived CDR1 and CDR2 are SNHLY and FYNNEI. V was cut by 1 base and J by 4 bases, with 7 bases left in between. This CDR3 region has 13 residues. The CDR3 sequence: CASSEGGVTEAFF. DNA of the CDR3: TGTGCCAGCAGTGAAGGGGGCGTCACTGAAGCTTTCTTT.

CDR3 bases: TGCGCCAGCAGCCAAGCGGTCTTCCTCACAGATACGCAGTATTTT. This translates into CASSQAVFLTDTQYF. The J gene is TRBJ2-3, the V gene TRBV4-1; no clear D. This CDR3 is 15 amino acids long. CDR1 MGHRA and CDR2 YSYEKL come from the germline V gene. Trimming removed 1 base at V and 2 bases at J, with 10 bases between.

This clone has just one count. The chain couples TRBV6-1 to TRBJ2-5, with 15 bases lining up with TRBD2. This CDR3 is built from 16 residues. V shed 4 bases, J shed 4 bases, and the junction held 4 bases outside the gene matches. In germline, CDR1 is MNHNS, CDR2 SASEGT. CDR3: CASSAGLAGGGETQYF. Here the CDR3 DNA reads TGTGCCAGCAGTGCGGGACTAGCGGGGGGCGGAGAGACCCAGTACTTC.

V usage is TRBV2 and J usage is TRBJ2-2, with D tentatively TRBD1 (6 bases). Germline CDR1 reads SNHLY; CDR2 reads FYNNEI. The V end lost 10 bases, the J end lost 2 bases, and 17 bases lay between the germline ends. The CDR3 runs to 15 residues. Here the CDR3 reads CATQIGQTNTGELFF. CDR3 bases: TGTGCCACCCAAATTGGACAGACAAACACCGGGGAGCTGTTTTTT.

V and J are TRBV7-2 and TRBJ2-7, with 15 bases lining up with TRBD2. This CDR3 contains 15 residues. Germline V lookup: CDR1 SGHTA, CDR2 FQGNSA. V lost 5 bases, J lost 7 bases, and 6 bases stayed unmatched. DNA of the CDR3: TGTGCCAGCAGCCCGTCGGGACTAGCGGGGGGAGAGCAGTACTTC. Residues: CASSPSGLAGGEQYF.

The chain recombines TRBV29-1 with TRBJ2-5; TRBD1 agrees at 8 bases. There are 15 residues in the CDR3. Germline CDR1 and CDR2: SQVTM and ANQGSEA. This chain's CDR3 is CSVYPLRGRGETQYF. CDR3 bases: TGCAGTGTATATCCCCTCAGGGGGCGAGGAGAGACCCAGTACTTC.

The V and J genes are TRBV11-2 and TRBJ2-2, with no clear D. Between the trimmed V and J ends, which lost 0 bases and 7 bases, there was a span of 15 bases. The CDR3 covers 16 residues. The germline V gene has CDR1 SGHAT and CDR2 FQNNGV. CDR3 DNA: TGTGCCAGCAGCTTAGACGCCGGCGGATTAATCGGGGAGCTGTTTTTT. Protein: CASSLDAGGLIGELFF.

The chain couples TRBV2 to TRBJ1-2; tentatively, D is TRBD1 (6 bases). Germline assignment: CDR1 SNHLY and CDR2 FYNNEI. This CDR3 region has 13 residues. V was pared by 4 bases and J by 2 bases, with 8 bases between. The DNA of the CDR3 is TGTGCCAGCAGTGCTCAGGGGAACTATGGCTACACCTTC. This gives the protein CASSAQGNYGYTF. The entire variable domain, with the rest obtained from reference TRBV2 and TRBJ1-2, is as follows: EPEVTQTPSHQVTQMGQEVILRCVPISNHLYFYWYRQILGQKVEFLVSFYNNEISEKSEIFDDQFSVERPDGSNFTLKIRSTKLEDSAMYFCASSAQGNYGYTFGSGTRLTVV.

The chain uses TRBV18 and TRBJ2-1, with 8 bases fitting TRBD2. The V and J ends lost 0 bases and 3 bases, in that order; junction bases with no gene match: 1. Germline CDR1 reads KGHSH; CDR2 reads LQKENI. This CDR3 has 15 amino acids. The chain's CDR3 is CASSPPSGDYNEQFF. The CDR3 DNA reads as TGTGCCAGCTCACCACCTAGCGGGGACTACAATGAGCAGTTCTTC.

The gene calls are TRBV27 and TRBJ2-7; D might be TRBD1 (6 bases). Germline V gene sequence: CDR1 MNHEY, CDR2 SMNVEV (reference sequence). The CDR3 runs to 15 residues. V lost 7 bases to trimming and J lost 0 bases, with 16 bases between them. CDR3 bases: TGTGCCAGCACCGCCGCCCGGGACACCTCCTACGAGCAGTACTTC. It is translated as CASTAARDTSYEQYF.

This chain uses TRBV19 with TRBJ1-1; weak D call: TRBD1 (6 bases). Trimming cost V 6 bases and J 7 bases, with 15 bases left between them. Germline lookup yields CDR1 LNHDA and CDR2 SQIVND (reference sequence). The CDR3 is 13 residues long. The CDR3 region is CASRPQGLVEAFF. Written as DNA, the CDR3 is TGTGCCAGTAGACCACAGGGTTTGGTTGAAGCTTTCTTT.

This chain joins TRBV2 and TRBJ1-4; D is uncertain. Trimming removed 6 bases at V and 7 bases at J, with 18 bases between. CDR1 is SNHLY, CDR2 FYNNEI, per germline. The CDR3 runs to 15 residues. This CDR3 is CASRPSASRGEKLFF. The CDR3 nucleotides are TGTGCCAGCAGGCCATCCGCGTCCCGGGGTGAAAAACTGTTTTTT. Variable domain in full (rest from reference TRBV2 and TRBJ1-4): EPEVTQTPSHQVTQMGQEVILRCVPISNHLYFYWYRQILGQKVEFLVSFYNNEISEKSEIFDDQFSVERPDGSNFTLKIRSTKLEDSAMYFCASRPSASRGEKLFFGSGTQLSVL.

V gene TRBV6-4 combines with J gene TRBJ1-5; D gene unclear. The CDR3 is 12 residues long. Germline values: CDR1 MRHNA, CDR2 SNTAGT. Trimming left V 4 bases short and J 4 bases short, with 5 bases between. The CDR3 loop reads CASSVRNQPQHF. CDR3 nucleotide sequence: TGTGCCAGCAGTGTCCGGAATCAGCCCCAGCATTTT.

The rearrangement joins TRBV5-4 to TRBJ2-2; weak D call: TRBD1 (5 bases). Between the trimmed V and J ends, which lost 1 base and 0 bases, there was a span of 7 bases. The CDR3 runs to 15 residues. The germline gives CDR1 SGHNT, CDR2 YYREEE (reference sequence). The CDR3 DNA reads as TGTGCCAGCAGCTTGAAGGGGTCGAACACCGGGGAGCTGTTTTTT. The encoded protein is CASSLKGSNTGELFF.

The chain has TRBV6-5 and TRBJ2-5, with TRBD2 as a possible D gene (6 bases). CDR3 length: 16 amino acids. The V gene's germline CDR1 is MNHEY and CDR2 SVGAGI. V gave up 2 bases and J gave up 2 bases, with 15 bases separating them. The CDR3 nucleotides read TGTGCCAGCAGTTACCCTGCCGGGAGAGGGCAAGAGACCCAGTACTTC. It specifies CASSYPAGRGQETQYF.

The chain carries TRBV5-8 and TRBJ2-1; 7 bases match TRBD2. This CDR3 has 16 residues. The trim removed 0 bases at V and 1 base at J, leaving 4 bases unmatched. CDR1 is SGHTS and CDR2 is YDEGEE in the germline V gene. CDR3 amino acids: CASSLAPAGSYNEQFF. DNA for the CDR3: TGTGCCAGCAGCTTGGCCCCAGCGGGATCCTACAATGAGCAGTTCTTC.

This clone showed up just a few times. The V call is TRBV19, the J call TRBJ2-7; the match to TRBD1 covers 10 bases. The ends lost 6 bases at V and 0 bases at J; junction bases unmatched: 5. This CDR3 has 15 residues. Germline V gene lookup returns CDR1 LNHDA and CDR2 SQIVND (reference sequence). CDR3 nucleotides: TGTGCCAGTAGGGACAGGGGGGTCGGCTCCTACGAGCAGTACGTC. Its translation: CASRDRGVGSYEQYV.

This clone has a single count. The rearrangement uses TRBV11-2 and TRBJ2-7; TRBD2 matches 7 bases. After removal of 1 base from V and 3 bases from J, the junction contained 3 bases not matched to a gene. The CDR3 is 14 amino acids. Germline lookup yields CDR1 SGHAT and CDR2 FQNNGV. This chain's CDR3 is CASSLVGRDYEQYV. In DNA, the CDR3 is TGTGCCAGCAGCTTAGTTGGGAGGGACTACGAGCAGTACGTC.

The V gene is TRBV5-4, the J gene TRBJ2-1; TRBD2 might be the D (5 bases). V lost 3 bases, J lost 10 bases, and 14 bases lay in between. The germline V gene has CDR1 SGHNT and CDR2 YYREEE (reference sequence). The CDR3 totals 13 residues. Here the CDR3 reads CASSSPSFGEQFF. The DNA of the CDR3 is TGTGCCAGCAGCTCTCCTAGCTTCGGGGAGCAGTTCTTC.

The V and J genes are TRBV5-1 and TRBJ1-3, with 7 bases identical to TRBD1. The CDR3 totals 14 residues. The trim removed 3 bases at V and 3 bases at J, leaving 3 bases unmatched. Germline V gives CDR1 SGHRS, CDR2 YFSETQ. CDR3 protein: CASSSGTVGNTIYF. The CDR3 region has the DNA TGCGCCAGCAGCTCAGGGACAGTTGGAAACACCATATATTTT.

This chain uses TRBV14 with TRBJ2-5, with TRBD2 as a possible D gene (6 bases). Trimming shortened V by 4 bases and J by 5 bases, and 14 bases separated the two germline ends. The CDR3 extends over 14 amino acids. CDR1 is SGHDN and CDR2 is FVKESK in the germline V gene. CDR3 region: CASSLGHAGETQYF. CDR3 sequence (DNA): TGTGCCAGCAGCCTTGGACACGCGGGGGAGACCCAGTACTTC. The whole variable domain, filled in from reference TRBV14 and TRBJ2-5, reads EAGVTQFPSHSVIEKGQTVTLRCDPISGHDNLYWYRRVMGKEIKFLLHFVKESKQDESGMPNNRFLAERTGGTYSTLKVQPAELEDSGVYFCASSLGHAGETQYFGPGTRLLVL.

The chain is built from TRBV7-9 and TRBJ2-2, with 8 bases identical to TRBD1. CDR1 SEHNR and CDR2 FQNEAQ come from the germline V gene (reference sequence). The CDR3 sequence is 17 residues long. The trim removed 4 bases at V and 0 bases at J, leaving 7 bases unmatched. CDR3 in amino acids: CASSSPDRATNTGELFF. The CDR3 nucleotides read TGTGCCAGCAGCTCACCGGACAGGGCCACGAACACCGGGGAGCTGTTTTTT. The entire variable domain, with the rest obtained from reference TRBV7-9 and TRBJ2-2, is as follows: DTGVSQNPRHKITKRGQNVTFRCDPISEHNRLYWYRQTLGQGPEFLTYFQNEAQLEKSRLLSDRFSAERPKGSFSTLEIQRTEQGDSAMYLCASSSPDRATNTGELFFGEGSRLTVL.

This chain uses TRBV7-8 with TRBJ2-1, with 11 bases aligning to TRBD2. CDR1 and CDR2 from the germline V gene are SGHVS and FQNEAQ. Germline trimming cut 0 bases from V and 2 bases from J; bases unmatched to any gene: 12. The CDR3 loop spans 20 amino acids. The CDR3 coding sequence is TGTGCCAGCAGCTTAGCGCAAGGGCTAGCGGGGGGTAGGACCTACAATGAGCAGTTCTTC. It encodes CASSLAQGLAGGRTYNEQFF.

This clone has more than one count but fewer than ten. The rearrangement uses TRBV4-1 and TRBJ1-2; D is possibly TRBD1 (5 bases). This CDR3 is built from 15 residues. CDR1 MGHRA and CDR2 YSYEKL come from the germline V gene. V was trimmed by 2 bases and J by 5 bases, leaving 15 bases between them. The CDR3 sequence: CASSQITGTSYGYTF. Here the CDR3 DNA reads TGCGCCAGCAGCCAAATAACCGGGACTTCTTATGGCTACACCTTC.

The V and J genes are TRBV11-2 and TRBJ1-6, with 7 bases identical to TRBD1. The CDR3 consists of 17 residues. Germline CDR1 reads SGHAT; CDR2 reads FQNNGV. V gave up 5 bases and J gave up 0 bases; unmatched junction bases: 7. Written as DNA, the CDR3 is TGTGCCAGCAGCGCTAGGGGGCAGACCTCCTATAATTCACCCCTCCACTTT. This gives the protein CASSARGQTSYNSPLHF.

This rearrangement joins TRBV4-1 to TRBJ1-4; D is possibly TRBD1 (5 bases). The CDR3 is made up of 15 amino acids. Germline V lookup: CDR1 MGHRA, CDR2 YSYEKL. Trimming took 3 bases from V and 11 from J, leaving 19 bases between them. As DNA, the CDR3 is TGCGCCAGCAGCCAGAGGGACTTGCCGAAGGGGAAACTGTTTTTT. This translates into CASSQRDLPKGKLFF.